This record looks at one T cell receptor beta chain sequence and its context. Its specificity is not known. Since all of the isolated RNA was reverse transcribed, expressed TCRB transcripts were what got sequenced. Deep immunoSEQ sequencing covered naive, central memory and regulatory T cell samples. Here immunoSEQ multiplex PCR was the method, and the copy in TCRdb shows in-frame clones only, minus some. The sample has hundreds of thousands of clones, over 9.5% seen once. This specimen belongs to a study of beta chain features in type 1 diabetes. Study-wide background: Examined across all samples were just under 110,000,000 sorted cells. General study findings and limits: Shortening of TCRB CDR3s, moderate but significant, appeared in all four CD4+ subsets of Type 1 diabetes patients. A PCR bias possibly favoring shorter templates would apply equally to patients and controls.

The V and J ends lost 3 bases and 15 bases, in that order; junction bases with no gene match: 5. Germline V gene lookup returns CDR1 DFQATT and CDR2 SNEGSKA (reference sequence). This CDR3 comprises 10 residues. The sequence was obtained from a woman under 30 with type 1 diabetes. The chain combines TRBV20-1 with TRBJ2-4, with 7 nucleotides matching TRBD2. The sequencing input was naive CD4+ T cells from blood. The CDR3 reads CSASRGDRYF. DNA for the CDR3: TGCAGTGCTAGTCGGGGGGATCGGTACTTC.